Each of the 8 T cell receptor beta chains below was sequenced from the same sample in a study of blood T cell repertoires in COVID-19 (dated by TCRdb to 2019 to 2021). The method was the immunoSEQ multiplex PCR assay. TCRdb's version of the immuneACCESS table is confined to in-frame rearrangements and falls short of the full clone set. An unresolved V gene accounts for under half of the shortfall where checked; the remainder is of unknown origin. The sample yields almost 200,000 clones; roughly 77% were counted once. Of the sample, roughly 5.6% is held by the ten largest clones. Sequenced material: peripheral blood. All receptors derive from a woman aged 40 to 55 with COVID-19, enrolled during active disease.

This clone came up many times. The chain couples TRBV7-8 to TRBJ2-5; D uncertain. V dropped 1 base and J dropped 5 bases, with 11 bases sitting between them. The V gene's germline CDR1 is SGHVS and CDR2 FQNEAQ. The CDR3 has 14 amino acids. This chain's CDR3 is CASSLVALMETQYF. CDR3 sequence (DNA): TGTGCCAGCAGCTTAGTGGCACTAATGGAGACCCAGTACTTC. Full variable domain (rest looked up from reference TRBV7-8 and TRBJ2-5): GAGVSQSPRYKVAKRGQDVALRCDPISGHVSLFWYQQALGQGPEFLTYFQNEAQLDKSGLPSDRFFAERPEGSVSTLKIQRTQQEDSAVYLCASSLVALMETQYFGPGTRLLVL.

V is TRBV6-5 and J is TRBJ1-3; a weak D match, TRBD1 (5 bases). Germline V lookup: CDR1 MNHEY, CDR2 SVGAGI. V lost 7 bases to trimming and J lost 2 bases, with 9 bases between them. This CDR3 is built from 13 residues. The CDR3 DNA reads TGTGCCAGCACCTCAGGGACTGGAAACACCATATATTTT. Its protein product is CASTSGTGNTIYF.

The chain is built from TRBV3-1 (or the pseudogene TRBV3-2) and TRBJ1-5; D may be TRBD1 (5 bases). CDR1 and CDR2 (germline): LGHDT, YNNKEL (reference sequence). This CDR3 has 16 amino acids. V dropped 1 base and J dropped 2 bases, with 12 bases sitting between them. The CDR3 protein is CASSQGYSGGNQPQHF. Here the CDR3 DNA reads TGTGCCAGCAGCCAAGGGTATTCGGGGGGCAATCAGCCCCAGCATTTT.

The chain carries TRBV7-3 and TRBJ2-3; unclear D gene. Germline CDR1 and CDR2: SGHTA and FQGTGA. V lost 1 base and J lost 5, with 7 bases in between. CDR3 length equals 13 residues. The CDR3 is CASSLNGLDTQYF. The CDR3 nucleotides are TGTGCCAGCAGCTTAAACGGGTTAGATACGCAGTATTTT.

The chain joins TRBV10-3 to TRBJ2-5; perhaps TRBD2 as D (6 bases). Looked up from germline, CDR1 is ENHRY and CDR2 is SYGVKD. The CDR3 length is 11 residues. V was pared by 2 bases and J by 12 bases, with 10 bases between. The CDR3 region has the DNA TGTGCCATCAGTGAGGGCGTAGCGGAGTACTTC. It is translated as CAISEGVAEYF.

The genes are TRBV11-2 and TRBJ2-1, with 8 bases identical to TRBD2. This CDR3 has 15 residues. CDR1 and CDR2 (germline): SGHAT, FQNNGV. Trimming cost V 4 bases and J 7 bases; bases outside gene matches: 9. The CDR3 spells CASSSPGLGRNEQFF. DNA of the CDR3: TGTGCCAGCAGCTCCCCGGGACTAGGGAGGAATGAGCAGTTCTTC.

V is TRBV21-1 and J is TRBJ1-5; TRBD1, as called in the table, went unchecked against the DNA. TRBV21-1 is marked as a pseudogene. The CDR3 is 14 residues long. The CDR3 protein is CASSAPGGNQPQHF. DNA of the CDR3: TGTGCCAGCAGCGCACCAGGGGGCAATCAGCCCCAGCATTTT.

In its sample, this clone was seen a few times. This chain joins TRBV19 and TRBJ2-6; 10 nucleotides line up with TRBD1. The CDR3 consists of 16 residues. The J segment lost 4 bases and the V segment lost 6 bases, leaving 6 bases of the junction unmatched. Germline-derived CDR1 and CDR2 are LNHDA and SQIVND (reference sequence). CDR3 residues: CASRGDRGSGANVLTF. The CDR3 DNA is TGTGCCAGTAGAGGGGACAGGGGTAGCGGGGCCAACGTCCTGACTTTC.